The clone carrying this T cell receptor delta chain was observed a few times. TCRdb redid the clone calls on the RT-PCR reads with CATT. The table lists roughly 12,000 delta-chain clones, approximately 39% of them singletons. The data stem from a study of gamma-delta T cells after stem cell transplantation. The CDR3 runs 24 residues. V was clipped by 2 bases and J by 0 bases; unmatched bases: 26. Germline-derived CDR1 and CDR2 are GEAIGNYY and EKD. This chain links TRDV2 with TRDJ1; TRDD3 matches 13 bases. Sequenced: gamma-delta T cells. The receptor was derived from a human donor. It is not recorded whose cells these are; they may come from a transplant donor. The CDR3, as DNA: TGTGCCTGTGACAAATGTACTGGGGGATACGCGTCCACACACAATGAATTGTACACCGATAAACTCATCTTT. It codes for CACDKCTGGYASTHNELYTDKLIF.